Sequencing of this T cell receptor (beta chain) was carried out in a study of blood T cell repertoires in COVID-19. Across the whole study: COVID-19 samples collected from the United States, Italy and Spain covered acute and convalescent phases. Nucleic acid was either cDNA or gDNA, and it came from T cells, B-cell-depleted T cells, or PBMCs.

Sequenced by immunoSEQ multiplex PCR; TCRdb stores in-frame clones only, minus some. Of over 55,000 clones in the sample, roughly 87% were seen once. V trimming: 10 bases; J trimming: 7 bases; junction bases outside the gene matches: 15. Germline CDR1 reads ENHRY; CDR2 reads SYGVKD. The length of the CDR3 is 14 residues. During active infection, Seattle patients enrolled and were then monitored through disease. The chain joins TRBV10-3 to TRBJ1-2; 7 bases match TRBD1. Sequenced sample: peripheral blood. The TCR comes from an elderly woman with COVID-19, enrolled during active disease. The CDR3 protein is CATTLDRDFGGYTF. As DNA, the CDR3 is TGTGCCACCACCCTAGACAGGGATTTTGGTGGCTACACCTTC.